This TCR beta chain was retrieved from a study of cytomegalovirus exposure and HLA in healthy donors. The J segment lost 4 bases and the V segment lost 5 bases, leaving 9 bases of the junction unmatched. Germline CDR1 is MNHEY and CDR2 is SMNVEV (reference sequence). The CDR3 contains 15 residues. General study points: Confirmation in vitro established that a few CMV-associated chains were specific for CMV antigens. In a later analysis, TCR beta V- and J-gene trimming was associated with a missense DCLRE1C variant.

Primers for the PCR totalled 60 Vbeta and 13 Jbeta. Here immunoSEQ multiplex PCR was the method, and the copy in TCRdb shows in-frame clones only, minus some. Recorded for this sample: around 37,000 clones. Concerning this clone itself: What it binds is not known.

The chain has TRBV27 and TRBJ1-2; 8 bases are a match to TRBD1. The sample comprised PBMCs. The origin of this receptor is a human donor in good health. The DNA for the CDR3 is TGTGCCAGCAGTAGCGGACAGGGCAGAGTCTATGGCTACACCTTC. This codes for CASSSGQGRVYGYTF.